Shown below are 8 T cell receptor beta chains from a single sample sequenced in a study of T cells in localized non-small cell lung cancer. The data were produced by immunoSEQ multiplex PCR, yet TCRdb's version contains in-frame clones alone and is incomplete. The sample contains some 27,000 clones, 88% of which appear only once. Source: peripheral blood, taken before any cancer treatment. All receptors come from a female donor of 60 years or more with stage III squamous cell lung carcinoma.

The chain joins TRBV6-5 to TRBJ2-1; a weak D match, TRBD2 (6 bases). Trimming shortened V by 7 bases and J by 9 bases, and 13 bases separated the two germline ends. CDR1 and CDR2 from the germline V gene are MNHEY and SVGAGI. This CDR3 region has 12 residues. Written as DNA, the CDR3 is TGTGCCAGCAAAACTAGCCCCAGTGAGCAGTTCTTC. Translating it yields CASKTSPSEQFF.

CDR3 sequence: CASSESGPTGNEQFF. Written as DNA, the CDR3 is TGCGCCAGCAGTGAGTCGGGGCCCACGGGCAATGAGCAGTTCTTC. This chain connects TRBV10-1 to TRBJ2-1; a possible D gene is TRBD1 (5 bases). From germline, CDR1 is WNHNN and CDR2 SYGVQD (reference sequence). This CDR3 contains 15 residues. The germline V and J ends were trimmed by 0 bases and 6 bases, with 12 bases remaining between them.

The chain uses TRBV5-6 and TRBJ2-7; D is undetermined. The CDR3 totals 15 residues. V gave up 2 bases and J gave up 3 bases, with 15 bases separating them. Germline CDR1 reads SGHDT; CDR2 reads YYEEEE. In DNA form, the CDR3 reads TGTGCCAGCAGCTTTCGGTTTGCTAGTAGCTACGAGCAGTACTTC. It is translated as CASSFRFASSYEQYF.

The V gene is TRBV5-1, the J gene TRBJ2-3; D is uncertain. Deletions cut 3 bases from V and 2 bases from J, with 10 bases between. Germline CDR1 is SGHRS and CDR2 is YFSETQ. This CDR3 spans 14 amino acids. DNA for the CDR3: TGCGCCAGCAGCTCAGACCATTACACAGATACGCAGTATTTT. It is translated as CASSSDHYTDTQYF.

The chain employs TRBV5-6 and TRBJ2-2; D not resolved. The CDR3 length is 13 residues. The germline V gene has CDR1 SGHDT and CDR2 YYEEEE. V lost 0 bases and J lost 9, with 9 bases in between. The CDR3 region is CASSLGSDRELFF. CDR3 nucleotide sequence: TGTGCCAGCAGCTTGGGGTCTGACCGGGAGCTGTTTTTT.

In its sample, this clone was seen once. The chain is built from TRBV7-2 and TRBJ2-7; 9 positions match TRBD1. V gave up 2 bases and J gave up 1 base; unmatched junction bases: 6. CDR1 and CDR2 from the germline V gene are SGHTA and FQGNSA. The CDR3 is made up of 16 amino acids. CDR3 nucleotides: TGTGCCAGCAGCTTAATCCCAGGACAGGGGTCCTACGAGCAGTACTTC. Translating it yields CASSLIPGQGSYEQYF.

The chain uses TRBV7-2 and TRBJ1-2; no clear D gene. The CDR3 sequence is 13 residues long. Germline V gene data show CDR1 as SGHTA and CDR2 as FQGNSA. The V end lost 3 bases, the J end lost 7 bases, and 12 bases lay between the germline ends. This CDR3 is CASSLVRNAGYTF. CDR3 bases: TGTGCCAGCAGCTTGGTCCGGAACGCTGGCTACACCTTC.

V gene TRBV10-3 combines with J gene TRBJ2-1, with 7 bases fitting TRBD2. CDR3 size: 19 residues. V gave up 0 bases and J gave up 0 bases; unmatched junction bases: 11. From germline, CDR1 is ENHRY and CDR2 SYGVKD. This CDR3 reads CAISESLAAGISSYNEQFF. DNA for the CDR3: TGTGCCATCAGTGAGTCGCTAGCGGCCGGAATCAGCTCCTACAATGAGCAGTTCTTC.